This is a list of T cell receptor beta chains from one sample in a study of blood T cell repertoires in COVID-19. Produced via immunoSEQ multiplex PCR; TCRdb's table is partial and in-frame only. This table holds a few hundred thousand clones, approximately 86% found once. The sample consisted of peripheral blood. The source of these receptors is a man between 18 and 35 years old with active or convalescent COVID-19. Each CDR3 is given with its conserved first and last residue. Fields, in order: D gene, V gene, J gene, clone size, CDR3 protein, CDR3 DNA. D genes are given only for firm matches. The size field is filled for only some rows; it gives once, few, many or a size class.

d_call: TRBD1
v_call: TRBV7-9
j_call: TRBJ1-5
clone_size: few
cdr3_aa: CASSLESQGARPQHF
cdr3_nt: TGTGCCAGCAGCTTAGAGAGTCAGGGGGCGCGACCCCAGCATTTT

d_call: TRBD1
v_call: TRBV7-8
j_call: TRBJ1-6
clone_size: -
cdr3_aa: CASSRQGYNSPLHF
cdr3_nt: TGTGCCAGCAGCAGACAGGGCTATAATTCACCCCTCCACTTT

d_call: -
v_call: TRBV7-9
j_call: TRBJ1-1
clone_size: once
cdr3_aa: CASSGQQNTEAFF
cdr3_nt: TGTGCCAGCAGCGGACAACAGAACACTGAAGCTTTCTTT

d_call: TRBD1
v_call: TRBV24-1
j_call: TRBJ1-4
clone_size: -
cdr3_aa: CATGQGKRGLFF
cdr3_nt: TGTGCCACAGGACAGGGGAAACGGGGACTGTTTTTT

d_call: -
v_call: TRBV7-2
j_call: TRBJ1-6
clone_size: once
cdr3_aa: CASSPQQGINSPLHF
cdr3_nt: TGTGCCAGCAGCCCACAACAGGGTATCAATTCACCCCTCCACTTT

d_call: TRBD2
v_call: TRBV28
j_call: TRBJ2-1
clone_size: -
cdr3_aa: CASSFLSGTYLNNEQFF
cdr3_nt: TGTGCCAGCAGTTTTCTCAGCGGGACCTACCTAAACAATGAGCAGTTCTTC

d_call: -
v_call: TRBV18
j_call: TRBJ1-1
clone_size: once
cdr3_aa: CASSPLPGMNTEAFF
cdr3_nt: TGTGCCAGCTCACCACTGCCAGGGATGAACACTGAAGCTTTCTTT

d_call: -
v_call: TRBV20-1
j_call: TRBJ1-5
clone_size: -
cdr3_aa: CSASQGTNQHF
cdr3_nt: TGCAGTGCTAGTCAGGGGACGAACCAGCATTTT

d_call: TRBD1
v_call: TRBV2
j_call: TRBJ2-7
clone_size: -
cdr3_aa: CASSGQGRAYEQYF
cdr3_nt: TGTGCCAGCAGTGGACAGGGGCGGGCTTACGAGCAGTACTTC

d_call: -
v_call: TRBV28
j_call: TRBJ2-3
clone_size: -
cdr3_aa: CASSLYTGRADTQYF
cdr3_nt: TGTGCCAGCAGTTTATATACCGGGAGAGCCGATACGCAGTATTTT

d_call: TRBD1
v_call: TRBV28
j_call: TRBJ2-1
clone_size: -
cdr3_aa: CASSPRQGMDNEQFF
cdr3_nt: TGTGCCAGCAGTCCACGACAGGGTATGGACAATGAGCAGTTCTTC

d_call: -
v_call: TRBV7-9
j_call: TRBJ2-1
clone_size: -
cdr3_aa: CASSLGGSVQQFF
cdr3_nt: TGTGCCAGCAGCTTAGGCGGTAGCGTACAGCAGTTCTTC

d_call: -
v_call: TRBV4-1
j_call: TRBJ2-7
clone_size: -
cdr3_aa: CASSQESQSPYEQYF
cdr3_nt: TGCGCCAGCAGCCAAGAAAGCCAAAGCCCCTATGAGCAGTACTTC

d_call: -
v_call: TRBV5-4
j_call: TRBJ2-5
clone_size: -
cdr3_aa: CASSLAGTERTQYF
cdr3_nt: TGTGCCAGCAGCTTGGCCGGGACTGAGAGGACCCAGTACTTC

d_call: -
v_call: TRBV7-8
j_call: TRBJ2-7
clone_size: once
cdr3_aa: CASSLAGDSTYEQYF
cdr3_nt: TGTGCCAGCAGCTTAGCCGGCGACAGCACCTACGAGCAGTACTTC

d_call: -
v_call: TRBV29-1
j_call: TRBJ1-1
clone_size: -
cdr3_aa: CSVVGGVNTEAFF
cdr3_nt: TGCAGCGTTGTGGGGGGGGTGAACACTGAAGCTTTCTTT

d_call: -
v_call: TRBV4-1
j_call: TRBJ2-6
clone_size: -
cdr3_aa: CASSPTLTRRISGANVLTF
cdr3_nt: TGCGCCAGCAGCCCGACACTAACTCGGAGGATCTCTGGGGCCAACGTCCTGACTTTC

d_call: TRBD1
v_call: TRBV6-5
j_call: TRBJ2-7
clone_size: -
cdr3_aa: CASSRGQGLNYEQYF
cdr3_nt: TGTGCCAGCAGCCGGGGACAGGGTTTAAACTACGAGCAGTACTTC

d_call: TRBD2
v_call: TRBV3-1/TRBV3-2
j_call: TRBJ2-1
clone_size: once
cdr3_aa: CASRGLAGGGYNEQFF
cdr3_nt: TGTGCCAGCAGGGGACTAGCGGGAGGGGGGTACAATGAGCAGTTCTTC

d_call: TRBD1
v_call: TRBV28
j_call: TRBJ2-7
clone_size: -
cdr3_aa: CASEGTGPYEQYF
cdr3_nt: TGTGCCAGCGAGGGGACAGGGCCCTACGAGCAGTACTTC

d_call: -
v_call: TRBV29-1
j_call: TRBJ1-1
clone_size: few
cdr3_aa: CSVSRQGGTEAFF
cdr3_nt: TGCAGCGTTTCCCGCCAGGGAGGCACTGAAGCTTTCTTT

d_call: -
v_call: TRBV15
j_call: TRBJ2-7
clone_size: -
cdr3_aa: CATSRSRGEQYF
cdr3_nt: TGTGCCACCAGCAGATCGAGAGGAGAGCAGTACTTC

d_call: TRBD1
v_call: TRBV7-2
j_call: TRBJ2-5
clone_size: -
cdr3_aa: CASSSRGQGVQETQYF
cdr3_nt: TGTGCCAGCAGCTCGAGGGGACAGGGGGTACAAGAGACCCAGTACTTC

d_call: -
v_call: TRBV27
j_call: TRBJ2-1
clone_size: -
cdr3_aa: CASRPRDEQFF
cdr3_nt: TGTGCCAGCAGACCCAGGGATGAGCAGTTCTTC

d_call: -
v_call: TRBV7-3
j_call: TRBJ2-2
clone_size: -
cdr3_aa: CASSSSLGVGELFF
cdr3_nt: TGTGCCAGCAGCTCCTCCCTGGGAGTCGGGGAGCTGTTTTTT

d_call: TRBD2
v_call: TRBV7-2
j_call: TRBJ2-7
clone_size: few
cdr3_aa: CASGGTSGPYEQYF
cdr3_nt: TGTGCCAGCGGCGGGACTAGCGGACCCTACGAGCAGTACTTC

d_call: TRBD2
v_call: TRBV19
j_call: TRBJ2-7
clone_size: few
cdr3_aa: CASTSVGGSVAYEQYF
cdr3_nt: TGTGCCAGTACCTCCGTAGGCGGGAGCGTCGCGTACGAGCAGTACTTC

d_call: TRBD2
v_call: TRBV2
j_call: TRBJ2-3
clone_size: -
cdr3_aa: CARPGLAGGTQYF
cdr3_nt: TGTGCCAGGCCGGGACTAGCGGGAGGTACGCAGTATTTT

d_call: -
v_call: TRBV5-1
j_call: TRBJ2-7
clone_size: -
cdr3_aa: CASRWDWTGSYEQYF
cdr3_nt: TGCGCCAGCAGGTGGGACTGGACAGGCTCCTACGAGCAGTACTTC

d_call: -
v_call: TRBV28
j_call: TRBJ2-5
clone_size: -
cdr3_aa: CASSSQGGRETQYF
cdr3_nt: TGTGCCAGCAGTTCCCAGGGGGGTCGGGAGACCCAGTACTTC

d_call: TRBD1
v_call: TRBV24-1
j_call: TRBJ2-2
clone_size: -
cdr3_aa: CATSDPGQGDAGELFF
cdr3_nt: TGTGCCACCAGTGATCCAGGACAGGGTGACGCCGGGGAGCTGTTTTTT

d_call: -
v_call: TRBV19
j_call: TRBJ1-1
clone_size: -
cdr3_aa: CARGTISNTEAFF
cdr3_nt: TGTGCCAGGGGGACAATTTCGAACACTGAAGCTTTCTTT

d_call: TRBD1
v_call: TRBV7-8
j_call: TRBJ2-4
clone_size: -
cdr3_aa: CASSRASGTENIQYF
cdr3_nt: TGTGCCAGCAGCCGAGCCTCCGGGACAGAAAACATTCAGTACTTC

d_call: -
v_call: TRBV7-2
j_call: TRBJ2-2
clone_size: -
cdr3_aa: CASSPRGTGRSFVELFF
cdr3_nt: TGTGCCAGCAGCCCTAGAGGGACCGGGAGAAGTTTTGTGGAGCTGTTTTTT

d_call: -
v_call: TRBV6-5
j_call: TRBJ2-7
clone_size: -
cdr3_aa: CASTLRDTSYEQYF
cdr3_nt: TGTGCCAGCACTCTCCGGGACACTTCCTACGAGCAGTACTTC

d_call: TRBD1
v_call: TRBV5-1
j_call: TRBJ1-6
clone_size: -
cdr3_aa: CASSYGQDRRLNSPLHF
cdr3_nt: TGCGCCAGCAGCTACGGCCAGGACAGGAGGTTGAATTCACCCCTCCACTTT

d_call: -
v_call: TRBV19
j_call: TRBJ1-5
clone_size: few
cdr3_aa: CASRQGNQPQHF
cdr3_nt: TGTGCCAGTAGACAGGGCAATCAGCCCCAGCATTTT

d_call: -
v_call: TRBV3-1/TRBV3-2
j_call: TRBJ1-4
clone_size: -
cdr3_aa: CASSQDDKTRRFEKLFF
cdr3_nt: TGTGCCAGCAGCCAAGATGATAAGACACGAAGGTTTGAAAAACTGTTTTTT

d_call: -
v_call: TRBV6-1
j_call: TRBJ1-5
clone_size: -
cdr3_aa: CASSEQSNQPQHF
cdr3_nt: TGTGCCAGCAGTGAACAGAGCAATCAGCCCCAGCATTTT

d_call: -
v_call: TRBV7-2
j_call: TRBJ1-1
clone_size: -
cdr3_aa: CASKGQGGNTEAFF
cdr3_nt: TGTGCCAGCAAGGGTCAGGGCGGGAACACTGAAGCTTTCTTT

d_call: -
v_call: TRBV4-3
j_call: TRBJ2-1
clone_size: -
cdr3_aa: CASSQDPSPSTYNEQFF
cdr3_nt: TGCGCCAGCAGCCAAGACCCGTCCCCCTCTACCTACAATGAGCAGTTCTTC

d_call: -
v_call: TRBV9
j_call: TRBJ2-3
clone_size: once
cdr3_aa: CASSELLTDTQYF
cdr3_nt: TGTGCCAGCAGTGAACTGCTCACAGATACGCAGTATTTT

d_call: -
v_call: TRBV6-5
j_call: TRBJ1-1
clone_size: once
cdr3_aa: CASKRVTLNTEAFF
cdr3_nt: TGTGCCAGCAAGCGGGTAACTTTGAACACTGAAGCTTTCTTT

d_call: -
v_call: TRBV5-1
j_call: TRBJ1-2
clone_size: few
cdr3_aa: CASSLQDSYGYTF
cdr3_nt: TGCGCCAGCAGCTTACAGGATTCCTATGGCTACACCTTC

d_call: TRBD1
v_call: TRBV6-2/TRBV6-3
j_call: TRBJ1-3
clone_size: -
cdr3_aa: CASSYSTGRNTIYF
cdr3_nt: TGTGCCAGCAGTTACTCGACAGGGAGAAACACCATATATTTT

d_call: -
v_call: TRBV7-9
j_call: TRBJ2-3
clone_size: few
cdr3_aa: CASSLAGADTQYF
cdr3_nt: TGTGCCAGCAGCTTAGCAGGGGCAGATACGCAGTATTTT

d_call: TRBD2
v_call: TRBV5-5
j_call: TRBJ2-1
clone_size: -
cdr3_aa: CASSLFFAGGPSSYNEQFF
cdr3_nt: TGTGCCAGCAGCTTATTCTTCGCGGGAGGGCCGAGCTCCTACAATGAGCAGTTCTTC

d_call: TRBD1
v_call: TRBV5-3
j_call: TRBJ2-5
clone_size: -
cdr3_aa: CARTPIQGAFEISQETQYF
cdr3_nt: TGTGCCAGAACCCCGATTCAGGGGGCTTTTGAGATATCACAAGAGACCCAGTACTTC

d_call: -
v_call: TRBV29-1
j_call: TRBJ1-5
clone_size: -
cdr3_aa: CSVVVSGNSNQPQHF
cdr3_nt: TGCAGCGTTGTCGTGTCGGGTAATAGCAATCAGCCCCAGCATTTT